The rows below give T cell receptor beta chains drawn from one sample of a study of blood T cell repertoires in COVID-19. TCRdb's table, derived via immunoSEQ multiplex PCR, lists solely in-frame clones and lacks some. The sample includes roughly 100,000 clones, under 90% of them seen just once. The specimen was peripheral blood. The receptor source for this set is a man older than 75 with acute or convalescent COVID-19. Each CDR3 is given with its conserved first and last residue. D genes are given only for firm matches. Some rows have no size entry. The others give once, few or many, or a class for an expanded clone.

CDR3 length	clone size	J gene	D gene	V gene	CDR3 DNA	CDR3 protein
15	few	TRBJ2-1	TRBD1	TRBV20-1	TGCAGTGCTAGTGTGTCGACAGGGGGCTGGGATGAGCAGTTCTTC	CSASVSTGGWDEQFF
16	-	TRBJ2-2	TRBD1	TRBV9	TGTGCCAGCAGCGTAGAAGCAGGGGGTAGGACCGGGGAGCTGTTTTTT	CASSVEAGGRTGELFF
16	-	TRBJ1-5	TRBD1	TRBV28	TGTGCCAGCTCCCCCGGGACAGGGGGGTCCTATCAGCCCCAGCATTTT	CASSPGTGGSYQPQHF
17	-	TRBJ1-5	-	TRBV2	TGTGCCAGCAGTGAAGTATTGGGGGACACTAGCAATCAGCCCCAGCATTTT	CASSEVLGDTSNQPQHF
17	-	TRBJ2-1	TRBD1	TRBV7-3	TGTGCCAGCAGCTCCACCCAAATCTTGGGACAGTCCAATGAGCAGTTCTTC	CASSSTQILGQSNEQFF
13	-	TRBJ1-3	-	TRBV5-1	TGCGCCAGCGGAAGAGGTTCTGGAAACACCATATATTTT	CASGRGSGNTIYF
16	-	TRBJ2-2	TRBD1	TRBV6-5	TGTGCCAGCAGTTACTCCGGGACAGGGGACACCGGGGAGCTGTTTTTT	CASSYSGTGDTGELFF
15	-	TRBJ1-6	TRBD1	TRBV6-5	TGTGCCAGCAGTTACACCGACAGGGGGGTTTCACCCCTCCACTTT	CASSYTDRGVSPLHF
15	once	TRBJ1-2	-	TRBV27	TGTGCCAGCAGTTCACACCCAGGGGAAGGTTTTGGCTACACCTTC	CASSSHPGEGFGYTF
16	-	TRBJ1-2	-	TRBV27	TGTGCCAGCAGTTTCCAGGAGGGAACAGCTAACTATGGCTACACCTTC	CASSFQEGTANYGYTF
14	-	TRBJ2-3	-	TRBV2	TGTGCCAGCGGCGGGACCTATAGCACAGATACGCAGTATTTT	CASGGTYSTDTQYF
14	-	TRBJ2-7	-	TRBV6-5	TGTGCCAGCAGTCCTTACAGGGTTAAGGGCGAGCAGTACTTC	CASSPYRVKGEQYF
16	-	TRBJ2-3	TRBD2	TRBV10-1	TGCGCCAGCAGTGCCCTAGCGGGAGATTTCACAGATACGCAGTATTTT	CASSALAGDFTDTQYF
15	-	TRBJ1-4	-	TRBV6-5	TGTGCCAGCAGGGACTCAGGGGCTCCTCGGGGAAAACTGTTTTTT	CASRDSGAPRGKLFF
15	-	TRBJ1-6	TRBD1	TRBV2	TGTGCCAGCAGGCCGACAGGGGTGGATAATTCACCCCTCCACTTT	CASRPTGVDNSPLHF
16	-	TRBJ2-2	TRBD1	TRBV9	TGTGCCAGCAGCCGTACAGGGGGACGGAACACCGGGGAGCTGTTTTTT	CASSRTGGRNTGELFF
15	-	TRBJ1-4	-	TRBV28	TGTGCCAGCAGCTCCCAGGGGAGTGGTAATGAAAAACTGTTTTTT	CASSSQGSGNEKLFF
17	-	TRBJ2-1	TRBD2	TRBV7-9	TGTGCCAGCAGCGGGTCAACTAGGGGCGGGAGTCCGAATGAGCAGTTCTTC	CASSGSTRGGSPNEQFF
15	-	TRBJ2-1	TRBD2	TRBV10-2	TGCGCCAGTAGACTAGCGGGAGGGACCGGCAATGAGCAGTTCTTC	CASRLAGGTGNEQFF
15	-	TRBJ2-1	TRBD1	TRBV5-1	TGCGCCAGCAGCACTACAGGGGACCCCTACAATGAGCAGTTCTTC	CASSTTGDPYNEQFF
15	few	TRBJ1-4	-	TRBV6-6	TGTGCCAGCAGCCCTCGGGATAAACGGAATGAAAAACTGTTTTTT	CASSPRDKRNEKLFF
14	-	TRBJ2-3	TRBD1	TRBV10-2	TGCGCCAGCAGTGAAGGACAGGGGGCTGGTACGCAGTATTTT	CASSEGQGAGTQYF
16	-	TRBJ1-3	TRBD1	TRBV18	TGTGCCAGCTCACCCAGACAGGGCAGCTCTGGAAACACCATATATTTT	CASSPRQGSSGNTIYF
15	-	TRBJ2-6	-	TRBV11-3	TGTGCCAGCAGCCCCGGACTCTCTGGGGCCAACGTCCTGACTTTC	CASSPGLSGANVLTF
14	-	TRBJ2-1	-	TRBV6-5	TGTGCCAGCACCCTTTCCGGAGACTACAATGAGCAGTTCTTC	CASTLSGDYNEQFF
12	-	TRBJ2-3	TRBD2	TRBV25-1	TGTGCCAGCAGGACTAGCGGAGATACGCAGTATTTT	CASRTSGDTQYF
15	-	TRBJ1-3	-	TRBV19	TGTGCCAGTAGTATCTCGGTTCTGCCTGGAAACACCATATATTTT	CASSISVLPGNTIYF
13	-	TRBJ2-1	-	TRBV6-2/TRBV6-3	TGTGCCAGCAGTGACGGGACTTACAATGAGCAGTTCTTC	CASSDGTYNEQFF
15	once	TRBJ1-1	TRBD1	TRBV7-2	TGTGCCAGCAGCTTAGTTGGACAGGGAACGACTGAAGCTTTCTTT	CASSLVGQGTTEAFF
18	-	TRBJ2-7	-	TRBV30	TGTGCCTGGGCATGGGACTCCTACCTAACCCGAAGAGTATACGAGCAGTACTTC	CAWAWDSYLTRRVYEQYF
16	-	TRBJ2-1	TRBD1	TRBV2	TGTGCCAGCAGTATACGGACAGGGGGCCCTTACAATGAGCAGTTCTTC	CASSIRTGGPYNEQFF
14	few	TRBJ2-1	-	TRBV19	TGTGCCAGTAGTATAAGTCTAGCCGAAAATGAGCAGTTCTTC	CASSISLAENEQFF
16	-	TRBJ1-1	TRBD1	TRBV9	TGTGCCAGCAGCGTAGCCCCCGGGACAGGGTACACTGAAGCTTTCTTT	CASSVAPGTGYTEAFF